This TCR beta chain is from a study of T-cell reconstitution after alpha-beta-depleted transplantation in children. This clonotype was recorded many times. Trimming pared 6 bases from V and 7 bases from J, leaving 21 bases between. This CDR3 has 14 residues. From germline, CDR1 is SQVTM and CDR2 ANQGSEA. Unique molecular identifiers were used to barcode this TCRbeta library. MiXCR, applied by TCRdb to the PCR reads, yields one record per CDR3 protein. The sample shows over 15,000 distinct CDR3 sequences, 13% of them seen only once. The source is a female patient aged 2-9 years who had a stem cell transplant for congenital amegakaryocytic thrombocytopenia, so the T cells may come from the graft donor. V usage is TRBV29-1 and J usage is TRBJ1-2, with D tentatively TRBD1 (6 bases). The sequences come from PBMCs, mostly from graft donor cells, collected 60 days after TCRalphabeta/CD19-depleted stem cell transplant. The CDR3 protein is CSVENRAAERGYTF. The CDR3 DNA is TGCAGCGTGGAAAACAGGGCCGCCGAGCGTGGCTACACCTTC.